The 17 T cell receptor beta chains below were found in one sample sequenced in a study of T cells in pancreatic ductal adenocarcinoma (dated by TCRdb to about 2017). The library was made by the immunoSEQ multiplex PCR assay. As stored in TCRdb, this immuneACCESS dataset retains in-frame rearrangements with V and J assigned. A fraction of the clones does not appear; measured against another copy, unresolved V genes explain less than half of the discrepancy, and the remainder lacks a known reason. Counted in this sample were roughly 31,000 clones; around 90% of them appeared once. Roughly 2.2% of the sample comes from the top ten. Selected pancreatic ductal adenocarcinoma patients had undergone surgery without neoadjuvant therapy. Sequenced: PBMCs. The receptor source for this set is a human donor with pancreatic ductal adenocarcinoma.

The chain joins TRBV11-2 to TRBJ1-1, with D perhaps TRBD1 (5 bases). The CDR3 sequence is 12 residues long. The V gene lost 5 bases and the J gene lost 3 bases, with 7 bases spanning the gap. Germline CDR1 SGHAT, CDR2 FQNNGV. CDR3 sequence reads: CASSRGDTEAFF. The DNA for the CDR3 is TGTGCCAGCAGCAGGGGAGACACTGAAGCTTTCTTT.

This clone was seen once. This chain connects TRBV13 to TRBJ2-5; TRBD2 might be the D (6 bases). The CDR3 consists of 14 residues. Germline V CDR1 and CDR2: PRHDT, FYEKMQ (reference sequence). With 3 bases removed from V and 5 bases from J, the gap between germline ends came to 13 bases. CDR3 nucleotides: TGTGCCAGCAGCTTCGGCGGGAACGTGGAGACCCAGTACTTC. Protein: CASSFGGNVETQYF.

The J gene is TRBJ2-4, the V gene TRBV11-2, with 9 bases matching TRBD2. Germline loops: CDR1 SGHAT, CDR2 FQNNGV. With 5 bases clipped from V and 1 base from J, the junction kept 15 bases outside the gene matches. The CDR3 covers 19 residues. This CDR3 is CASSPPGSGRISAKNIQYF. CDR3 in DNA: TGTGCCAGCAGCCCCCCCGGGAGCGGGAGGATCTCGGCCAAAAACATTCAGTACTTC.

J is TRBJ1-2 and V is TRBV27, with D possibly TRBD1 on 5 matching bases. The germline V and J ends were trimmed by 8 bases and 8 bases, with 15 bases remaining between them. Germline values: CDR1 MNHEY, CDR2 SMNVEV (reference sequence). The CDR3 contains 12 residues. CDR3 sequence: CASFSPGYGYTF. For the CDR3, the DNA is TGTGCCAGCTTTAGCCCAGGGTACGGCTACACCTTC.

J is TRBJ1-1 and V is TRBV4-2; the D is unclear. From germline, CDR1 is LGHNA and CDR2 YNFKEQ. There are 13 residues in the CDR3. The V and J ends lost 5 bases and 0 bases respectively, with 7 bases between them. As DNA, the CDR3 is TGTGCCAGCAGCGGTACCCTGAACACTGAAGCTTTCTTT. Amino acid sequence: CASSGTLNTEAFF.

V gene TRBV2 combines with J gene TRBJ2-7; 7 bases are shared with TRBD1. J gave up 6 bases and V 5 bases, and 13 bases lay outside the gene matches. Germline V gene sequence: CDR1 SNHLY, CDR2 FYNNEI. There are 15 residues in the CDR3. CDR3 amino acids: CASSRETGIWVEQYF. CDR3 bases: TGTGCCAGCAGTCGCGAGACAGGGATATGGGTCGAGCAGTACTTC.

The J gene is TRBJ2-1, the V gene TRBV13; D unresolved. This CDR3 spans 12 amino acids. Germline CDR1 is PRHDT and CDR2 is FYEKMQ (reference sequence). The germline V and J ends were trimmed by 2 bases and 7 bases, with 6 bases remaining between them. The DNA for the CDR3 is TGTGCCAGCAGCTTATGGTCGAATGAGCAGTTCTTC. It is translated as CASSLWSNEQFF.

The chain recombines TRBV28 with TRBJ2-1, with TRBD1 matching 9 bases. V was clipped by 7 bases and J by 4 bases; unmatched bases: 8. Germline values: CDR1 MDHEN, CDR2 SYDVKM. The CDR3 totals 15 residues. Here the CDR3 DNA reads TGTGCCAGCACCTCTTCCGGGACAGGGTACAATGAGCAGTTCTTC. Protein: CASTSSGTGYNEQFF.

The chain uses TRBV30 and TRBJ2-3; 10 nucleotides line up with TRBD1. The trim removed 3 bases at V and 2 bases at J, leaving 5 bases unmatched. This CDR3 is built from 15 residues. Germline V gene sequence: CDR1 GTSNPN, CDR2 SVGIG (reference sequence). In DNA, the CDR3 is TGTGCCTGGAGGGGAGGGACAGGGGCCACAGATACGCAGTATTTT. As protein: CAWRGGTGATDTQYF.

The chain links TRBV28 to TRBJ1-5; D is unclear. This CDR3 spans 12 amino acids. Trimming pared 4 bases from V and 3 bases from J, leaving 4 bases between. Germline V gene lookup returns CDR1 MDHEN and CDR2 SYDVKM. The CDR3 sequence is CASSYPNQPQHF. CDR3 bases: TGTGCCAGCAGTTATCCCAATCAGCCCCAGCATTTT.

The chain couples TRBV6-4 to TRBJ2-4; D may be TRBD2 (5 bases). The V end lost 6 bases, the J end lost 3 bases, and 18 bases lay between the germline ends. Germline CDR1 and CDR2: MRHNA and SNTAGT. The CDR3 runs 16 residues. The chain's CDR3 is CASREVLRPRKNIQYF. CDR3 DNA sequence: TGTGCCAGCAGGGAGGTCCTCCGCCCCCGCAAAAACATTCAGTACTTC.

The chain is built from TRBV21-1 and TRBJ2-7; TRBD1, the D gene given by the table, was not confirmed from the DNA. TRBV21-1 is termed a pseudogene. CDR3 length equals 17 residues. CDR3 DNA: TGTGCCAGCAGCAATACCAGGAAGGCAGGGCGAAACTACGAGCAGTACTTC. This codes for CASSNTRKAGRNYEQYF.

The CDR3 nucleotides are TGTGCCAGTAAGGTGGGCTCTTATGGCTACACCTTC. Amino acid sequence: CASKVGSYGYTF. The gene calls are TRBV19 and TRBJ1-2; D gene uncertain. The CDR3 consists of 12 residues. CDR1 LNHDA and CDR2 SQIVND come from the germline V gene (reference sequence). The V and J ends lost 7 bases and 5 bases respectively, with 11 bases between them.

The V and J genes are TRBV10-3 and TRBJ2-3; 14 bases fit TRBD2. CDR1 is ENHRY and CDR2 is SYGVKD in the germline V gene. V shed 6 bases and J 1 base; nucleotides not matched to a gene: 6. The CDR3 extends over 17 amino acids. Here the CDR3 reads CAIRQGLAGGGTDTQYF. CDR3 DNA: TGTGCCATCAGACAAGGACTAGCGGGAGGAGGCACAGATACGCAGTATTTT.

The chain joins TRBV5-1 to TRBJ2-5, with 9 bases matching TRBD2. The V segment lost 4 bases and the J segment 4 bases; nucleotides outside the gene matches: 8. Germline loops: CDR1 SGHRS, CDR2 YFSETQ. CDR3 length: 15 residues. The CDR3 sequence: CASSQAGLARETQYF. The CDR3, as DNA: TGCGCCAGCAGCCAAGCGGGACTAGCCCGAGAGACCCAGTACTTC.

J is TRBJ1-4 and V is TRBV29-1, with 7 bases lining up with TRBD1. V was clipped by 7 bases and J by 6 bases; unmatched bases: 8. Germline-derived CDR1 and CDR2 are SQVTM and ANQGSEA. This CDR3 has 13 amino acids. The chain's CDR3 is CSASTGTHEKLFF. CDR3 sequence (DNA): TGCAGCGCTTCGACAGGGACTCATGAAAAACTGTTTTTT. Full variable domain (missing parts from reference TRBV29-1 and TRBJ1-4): SAVISQKPSRDICQRGTSLTIQCQVDSQVTMMFWYRQQPGQSLTLIATANQGSEATYESGFVIDKFPISRPNLTFSTLTVSNMSPEDSSIYLCSASTGTHEKLFFGSGTQLSVL.

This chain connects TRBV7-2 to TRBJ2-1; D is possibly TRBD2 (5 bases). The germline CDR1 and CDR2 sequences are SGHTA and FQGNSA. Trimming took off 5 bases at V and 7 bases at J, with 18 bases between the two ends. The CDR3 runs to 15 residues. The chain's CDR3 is CASSPALQRRNEQFF. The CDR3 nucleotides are TGTGCCAGCAGCCCCGCCCTCCAGCGGCGAAATGAGCAGTTCTTC.